The text below deals with one T cell receptor beta chain. The data originate from a study of blood T cell repertoires in COVID-19. Study information: Donors in the United States, Italy and Spain gave samples during acute or convalescent COVID-19. PBMCs, B-cell-depleted T cells, or T cells provided the cDNA or gDNA that made up the material.

Unmatched junction bases numbered 11, after V lost 5 bases and J lost 5 bases. CDR3 size: 15 residues. The V gene's germline CDR1 is SGHTA and CDR2 FQGNSA. As originally analysed: Amplifying reference gene primers gave estimates of nucleated cell counts. Only in-frame clones appear in the TCRdb table, and some are missing; sequencing was by immunoSEQ multiplex PCR. The DNA was the basis for D and trimming; V, J and clone size are from that table. The data show about 74,000 clones, roughly nine tenths seen once. The specimen was peripheral blood. The V gene is TRBV7-2, the J gene TRBJ1-1, with TRBD1 matching over 7 bases. The receptor's source is a human donor in a cohort sampled during active COVID-19. In DNA, the CDR3 is TGTGCCAGCAGCCTCAACCAGGGGGGCGGGACTGAAGCTTTCTTT. Residues: CASSLNQGGGTEAFF.